One sample yielded the 30 T cell receptor beta chains listed below, sequenced in a study of blood T cell repertoires in COVID-19. Using immunoSEQ multiplex PCR, the repertoire was profiled, and TCRdb retains in-frame clones only, with some absent. The sample lists more than 200,000 clones, roughly 86% seen once, with about 1.5% in the top ten. The sample consisted of PBMCs or T cells enriched from blood (not recorded which). These receptors were obtained from a woman between 50 and 59 years old who had recovered from COVID-19.

The chain is built from TRBV4-3 and TRBJ1-2, with D hard to call. CDR3 length: 15 residues. Germline CDR1 is LGHNA and CDR2 is YSLEER. Trimming cost V 0 bases and J 4 bases, with 12 bases left between them. CDR3: CASSQDLSGSYGYTF. In nucleotides, the CDR3 is TGCGCCAGCAGCCAAGATCTGTCGGGATCCTATGGCTACACCTTC.

CDR3 region: CARSVGSADTQYF. The CDR3 DNA reads as TGTGCCAGAAGCGTAGGGAGCGCAGATACGCAGTATTTT. The V gene is TRBV5-3, the J gene TRBJ2-3, with D maybe TRBD2 (5 bases). TRBV5-3 is recorded as an ORF, its role being uncertain. The CDR3 is made up of 13 amino acids. Trimming removed 4 bases at V and 4 bases at J, with 10 bases between.

This chain uses TRBV27 with TRBJ2-1; TRBD1 matches 10 bases. This CDR3 is 14 amino acids long. Germline CDR1 reads MNHEY; CDR2 reads SMNVEV (reference sequence). With 6 bases clipped from V and 6 bases from J, the junction kept 5 bases outside the gene matches. CDR3 protein: CASSPGTGVNEQFF. CDR3 DNA: TGTGCCAGCAGCCCCGGGACAGGGGTCAATGAGCAGTTCTTC.

V usage is TRBV7-9 and J usage is TRBJ2-1; TRBD2 is a possible D gene (6 bases). CDR3 size: 16 residues. Deletions cut 2 bases from V and 5 bases from J, with 16 bases between. Germline V gene data show CDR1 as SEHNR and CDR2 as FQNEAQ (reference sequence). The CDR3 loop is CASSLWLLAANNEQFF. In DNA form, the CDR3 reads TGTGCCAGCAGCTTATGGTTATTAGCGGCTAACAATGAGCAGTTCTTC.

The chain couples TRBV6-5 to TRBJ2-3; 7 positions agree with TRBD2. The CDR3 contains 14 residues. Germline assignment: CDR1 MNHEY and CDR2 SVGAGI. The junction had 5 bases not matched to a gene; V was cut back by 6 bases and J by 2 bases. The CDR3 DNA reads TGTGCCAGCAGCTCAACTAGCGCCACAGATACGCAGTATTTT. This translates into CASSSTSATDTQYF.

The J gene is TRBJ2-1, the V gene TRBV18; TRBD2 agrees at 15 bases. From germline, CDR1 is KGHSH and CDR2 LQKENI. Trimming cost V 4 bases and J 9 bases; bases outside gene matches: 4. The CDR3 totals 15 residues. The CDR3 spells CASSQGLAGGGEQFF. In DNA form, the CDR3 reads TGTGCCAGCTCACAAGGACTAGCGGGAGGGGGTGAGCAGTTCTTC.

This chain connects TRBV4-1 to TRBJ2-7; 10 bases are a match to TRBD2. V dropped 2 bases and J dropped 2; count of bases not matched to a gene: 3. This CDR3 contains 15 residues. Germline lookup yields CDR1 MGHRA and CDR2 YSYEKL. The CDR3 sequence is CASSQTSGTTYEQYF. DNA for the CDR3: TGCGCCAGCAGCCAAACTAGCGGGACTACCTACGAGCAGTACTTC.

The genes are TRBV7-2 and TRBJ1-3, with TRBD1 as a possible D gene (5 bases). Looked up from germline, CDR1 is SGHTA and CDR2 is FQGNSA. Between the trimmed V and J ends, which lost 3 bases and 4 bases, there was a span of 10 bases. CDR3 size: 14 residues. The CDR3 sequence: CASSFYQGGNTIYF. The CDR3 region has the DNA TGTGCCAGCAGCTTCTACCAGGGCGGAAACACCATATATTTT.

The chain uses TRBV20-1 and TRBJ1-5; the D gene is possibly TRBD1 (5 bases). From germline, CDR1 is DFQATT and CDR2 SNEGSKA (reference sequence). CDR3 length: 17 residues. V was clipped by 3 bases and J by 2 bases, with 20 bases between them. CDR3 in DNA: TGCAGTGCTAGTGATCCGGGGGGGGAATTACGCAATCAGCCCCAGCATTTT. This gives the protein CSASDPGGELRNQPQHF.

The genes are TRBV5-6 and TRBJ2-1, with TRBD1 as a possible D gene (5 bases). Germline V CDR1 and CDR2: SGHDT, YYEEEE. Trimming shortened V by 1 base and J by 4 bases, and 9 bases separated the two germline ends. The CDR3 runs to 14 residues. The CDR3 bases are TGTGCCAGCAGCTTGTCTCCAGGGTACAATGAGCAGTTCTTC. This sequence encodes CASSLSPGYNEQFF.

The rearrangement joins TRBV4-3 to TRBJ2-1; D is perhaps TRBD1 (6 bases). CDR3 length equals 14 residues. The ends were cut back, 4 bases at V and 1 base at J, with 8 bases in the middle. Germline V gives CDR1 LGHNA, CDR2 YSLEER. The CDR3: CASSLDRSYNEQFF. CDR3 in DNA: TGCGCCAGCAGCCTCGACAGGTCCTACAATGAGCAGTTCTTC.

The chain joins TRBV6-2 or TRBV6-3 to TRBJ1-1, with unresolved D. CDR3 length equals 13 residues. Germline CDR1 and CDR2: MNHEY and SVGEGT. Trimming pared 5 bases from V and 1 base from J, leaving 8 bases between. The CDR3 DNA reads TGTGCCAGCAGTCATACGAGGAACACTGAAGCTTTCTTT. Amino acids: CASSHTRNTEAFF.

The chain is built from TRBV5-1 and TRBJ2-3; 13 nucleotides agree with TRBD2. Germline CDR1 reads SGHRS; CDR2 reads YFSETQ. Trimming cost V 2 bases and J 0 bases; bases outside gene matches: 9. This CDR3 region has 19 residues. The CDR3 bases are TGCGCCAGCAGCTTAGGACTAGCGGGAGCCCGTTCAAGCACAGATACGCAGTATTTT. Protein product: CASSLGLAGARSSTDTQYF.

The CDR3: CATRAGAGNNEQFF. The CDR3 DNA follows: TGTGCCACCAGAGCGGGGGCCGGCAACAATGAGCAGTTCTTC. The rearrangement links TRBV24-1 to TRBJ2-1; 8 bases are shared with TRBD2. Unmatched junction bases numbered 6, after V lost 7 bases and J lost 5 bases. Germline V CDR1 and CDR2: KGHDR, SFDVKD. The CDR3 is 14 residues long.

The chain employs TRBV5-1 and TRBJ2-7; D remains unclear. The CDR3 is made up of 13 amino acids. Germline V gene lookup returns CDR1 SGHRS and CDR2 YFSETQ. V dropped 0 bases and J dropped 3 bases, with 7 bases sitting between them. The CDR3 protein is CASSLDGFYEQYF. CDR3 coding DNA: TGCGCCAGCAGCTTGGACGGGTTCTACGAGCAGTACTTC.

The chain combines TRBV4-1 with TRBJ1-5; 7 positions match TRBD1. CDR3 length: 16 amino acids. Trimming removed 3 bases from V and 4 bases from J; junction bases left unmatched: 9. In germline, CDR1 is MGHRA, CDR2 YSYEKL. CDR3 sequence (DNA): TGCGCCAGCAGCCACCTCGGACAGGACTCAAATCAGCCCCAGCATTTT. Translated, it gives CASSHLGQDSNQPQHF.

For the CDR3, the DNA is TGCGCCAGCAGGGATCCAGGGGTAGGGGGAAACACCATATATTTT. Amino acids: CASRDPGVGGNTIYF. The chain couples TRBV10-2 to TRBJ1-3; D possibly corresponds to TRBD1 (6 bases). V lost 6 bases and J lost 4, with 16 bases in between. CDR3 length equals 15 residues. The germline gives CDR1 WSHSY, CDR2 SAAADI.

The CDR3 DNA reads TGCGCCAGCAGCCAAGATATCGGGACTAGCAGTTCCTACGAGCAGTACTTC. This translates into CASSQDIGTSSSYEQYF. The rearrangement links TRBV4-3 to TRBJ2-7, with 9 bases identical to TRBD2. The CDR3 loop spans 17 amino acids. Germline CDR1 LGHNA, CDR2 YSLEER. The J segment lost 1 base and the V segment lost 0 bases, leaving 7 bases of the junction unmatched.

The CDR3 is CASSSKLAGVTNEQFF. The CDR3 DNA sequence: TGTGCCAGCAGCTCTAAACTAGCGGGGGTGACCAATGAGCAGTTCTTC. The chain carries TRBV7-2 and TRBJ2-1; 11 nucleotides align to TRBD2. Looked up from germline, CDR1 is SGHTA and CDR2 is FQGNSA. The V gene end was trimmed by 4 bases and the J gene end by 6 bases; junction bases not matched to a gene: 8. CDR3 length equals 16 residues.

This clone has a single count. The rearrangement uses TRBV30 and TRBJ1-2; 9 bases map to TRBD1. The V segment lost 3 bases and the J segment 8 bases; nucleotides outside the gene matches: 13. Germline V gives CDR1 GTSNPN, CDR2 SVGIG (reference sequence). The CDR3 totals 15 residues. CDR3: CAWRRNRGRFEGYTF. CDR3 DNA sequence: TGTGCCTGGAGACGAAACAGGGGGCGCTTTGAGGGCTACACCTTC.

The table lists this clone with a count of one. The rearrangement joins TRBV7-2 to TRBJ1-2; TRBD1 matches 10 bases. Trimming removed 6 bases from V and 3 bases from J; junction bases left unmatched: 4. Germline CDR1 and CDR2: SGHTA and FQGNSA. The CDR3 has 14 residues. Here the CDR3 DNA reads TGTGCCAGCAGTCCGACAGGGGGCGACTATGGCTACACCTTC. Translating gives CASSPTGGDYGYTF.

This clone was observed once. The chain uses TRBV28 and TRBJ1-4; maybe TRBD1 (6 bases). Germline V gene lookup returns CDR1 MDHEN and CDR2 SYDVKM. V lost 5 bases to trimming and J lost 4 bases, with 23 bases between them. This CDR3 region has 18 residues. CDR3 residues: CASSQYSSRGQINEKLFF. As DNA, the CDR3 is TGTGCCAGCAGTCAATACAGTAGCCGCGGACAGATTAATGAAAAACTGTTTTTT.

This chain connects TRBV12-3 or TRBV12-4 to TRBJ1-5, with a weak D call TRBD1 (6 bases). The germline V and J ends were trimmed by 6 bases and 3 bases, with 9 bases remaining between them. The CDR3 covers 13 residues. The CDR3 DNA sequence: TGTGCCAGCAGCGGACAGAACAATCAGCCCCAGCATTTT. Amino acid sequence: CASSGQNNQPQHF.

The rearrangement joins TRBV11-3 to TRBJ2-7; 11 bases line up with TRBD1. The CDR3 consists of 16 residues. CDR1 is SGHNT, CDR2 YENEEA, per germline. V lost 3 bases and J lost 5; bases outside the gene matches: 9. CDR3 DNA: TGTGCCAGCAGCTTTACCGGGACAGGGGGTTTCAACGAGCAGTACTTC. Amino acid sequence: CASSFTGTGGFNEQYF.

This clone was recorded once. This chain connects TRBV27 to TRBJ1-6, with D unclear. There are 17 residues in the CDR3. The V end was cut by 6 bases, the J end by 1 base, with 16 bases between. In germline, CDR1 is MNHEY, CDR2 SMNVEV (reference sequence). CDR3 sequence (DNA): TGTGCCAGCAGGACATACAGTGAATGGTCCTATAATTCACCCCTCCACTTT. Residues: CASRTYSEWSYNSPLHF.

J is TRBJ1-6 and V is TRBV4-2, with D uncertain. V gave up 4 bases and J gave up 3 bases, with 13 bases separating them. This CDR3 is 16 amino acids long. Germline CDR1 is LGHNA and CDR2 is YNFKEQ. This CDR3 reads CASSPRETDYNSPLHF. The CDR3, as DNA: TGTGCCAGCAGCCCTAGAGAGACTGACTATAATTCACCCCTCCACTTT.

The chain has TRBV4-3 and TRBJ1-5; possible D gene TRBD1, 6 bases. The CDR3 is made up of 16 amino acids. Trimming shortened V by 3 bases and J by 4 bases, and 16 bases separated the two germline ends. Per the germline V gene, CDR1 is LGHNA and CDR2 is YSLEER. CDR3 sequence: CASSQTRQVDNQPQHF. CDR3 bases: TGCGCCAGCAGCCAGACCCGACAGGTAGATAATCAGCCCCAGCATTTT.

As concerns this clone: It may be a read error: a sequence one base away is much more abundant. The chain combines TRBV9 with TRBJ1-1, with 8 bases lining up with TRBD1. There are 13 residues in the CDR3. Per the germline V gene, CDR1 is SGDLS and CDR2 is YYNGEE. The J segment lost 4 bases and the V segment lost 1 base, leaving 0 bases of the junction unmatched. The CDR3 DNA reads as TGTGCCAGCAGCGTACAGGGGGCCACTGAAGCTTTCTTT. Its translation is CASSVQGATEAFF.

This clone has only one observation. The chain carries TRBV11-3 and TRBJ2-2; D gene ambiguous. CDR1 SGHNT and CDR2 YENEEA come from the germline V gene. CDR3 size: 14 residues. V was trimmed by 1 base and J by 5 bases, leaving 8 bases between them. The CDR3 spells CASSLVGQTGELFF. CDR3 coding DNA: TGTGCCAGCAGCTTAGTTGGGCAGACCGGGGAGCTGTTTTTT.

The chain employs TRBV29-1 and TRBJ2-7; 10 bases are shared with TRBD1. Germline loops: CDR1 SQVTM, CDR2 ANQGSEA. J was trimmed by 1 base and V by 8 bases; bases with no gene match: 14. The CDR3 loop spans 16 amino acids. CDR3 in DNA: TGCAGCACCCTGGAAATGGGGGGACAGGGGTCCTACGAGCAGTACTTC. Its protein product is CSTLEMGGQGSYEQYF.